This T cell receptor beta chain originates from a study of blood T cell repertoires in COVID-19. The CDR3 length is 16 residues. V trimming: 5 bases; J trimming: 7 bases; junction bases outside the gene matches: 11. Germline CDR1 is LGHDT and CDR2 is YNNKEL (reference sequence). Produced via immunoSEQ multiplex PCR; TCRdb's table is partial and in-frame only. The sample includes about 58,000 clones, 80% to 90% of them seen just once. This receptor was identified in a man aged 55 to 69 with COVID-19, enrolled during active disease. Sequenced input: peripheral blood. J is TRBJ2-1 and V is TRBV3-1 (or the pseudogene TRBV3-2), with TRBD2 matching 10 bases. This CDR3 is CASSSPSGGDWNEQFF. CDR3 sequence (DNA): TGTGCCAGCAGCTCGCCGAGCGGGGGGGACTGGAATGAGCAGTTCTTC.